Following are 13 T cell receptor beta chains from one sample sequenced in a study of human T cells and chemical hapten exposure. TCRdb itself ran the RACE reads through MiXCR, one entry per CDR3 protein. The repertoire has 150,000 to 200,000 distinct CDR3 sequences, 25% to 35% of them found once; the top ten carry approximately 2.3%. Time point denoted: patch test 3, about 24 weeks after DPC sensitization. The treatment was: therapeutic diphenylcyclopropenone sensitization with weekly scalp DPC. This sample comprised whole blood, obtained in connection with sensitization to the hapten diphenylcyclopropenone (DPC). The receptors were sampled from a woman aged 18-29 years with alopecia areata. Some clones in this sample may be carry-over from other donors' samples.

The rearrangement joins TRBV11-2 to TRBJ2-7; TRBD2 agrees at 9 bases. This CDR3 has 13 amino acids. Germline loops: CDR1 SGHAT, CDR2 FQNNGV. The V and J ends lost 5 bases and 4 bases, in that order; junction bases with no gene match: 3. The chain's CDR3 is CASSMGLAYEQYF. CDR3 coding DNA: TGTGCCAGCAGCATGGGACTAGCATACGAGCAGTACTTC.

This clonotype has a handful of counts. The chain couples TRBV29-1 to TRBJ2-1; 13 nucleotides align to TRBD2. The V gene's germline CDR1 is SQVTM and CDR2 ANQGSEA. V shed 7 bases, J shed 4 bases, and the junction held 7 bases outside the gene matches. The CDR3 sequence is 15 residues long. In nucleotides, the CDR3 is TGCAGCGCGAAGCCGGGACTAGCGGGATACAATGAGCAGTTCTTC. It is translated as CSAKPGLAGYNEQFF.

This clonotype came up once. The chain has TRBV12-3 or TRBV12-4 and TRBJ2-1, with D unclear. The V and J ends lost 4 bases and 7 bases respectively, with 8 bases between them. The CDR3 runs 12 residues. The CDR3 DNA sequence: TGTGCCAGCAGTTACGCCGTGAATGAGCAGTTCTTC. This codes for CASSYAVNEQFF.

This clonotype was seen a handful of times. The chain combines TRBV7-2 with TRBJ2-1; 8 nucleotides match TRBD1. V gave up 3 bases and J gave up 6 bases; unmatched junction bases: 16. The CDR3 sequence is 18 residues long. The germline V gene has CDR1 SGHTA and CDR2 FQGNSA. The CDR3 nucleotides are TGTGCCAGCAGCTTTGAGATTCAGGGGGCGGACCGTCCCAATGAGCAGTTCTTC. Translating it yields CASSFEIQGADRPNEQFF. The full variable domain, with the rest looked up from reference TRBV7-2 and TRBJ2-1, is GAGVSQSPSNKVTEKGKDVELRCDPISGHTALYWYRQSLGQGLEFLIYFQGNSAPDKSGLPSDRFSAERTGGSVSTLTIQRTQQEDSAVYLCASSFEIQGADRPNEQFFGPGTRLTVL.

The chain joins TRBV11-1 to TRBJ2-5, with 8 bases fitting TRBD1. The CDR3 has 15 amino acids. V was clipped by 7 bases and J by 4 bases; unmatched bases: 11. Germline-derived CDR1 and CDR2 are SGHAT and FQDESV (reference sequence). The CDR3 region has the DNA TGTGCCAGCACCACGAGCCGGACAGGGCGAGAGACCCAGTACTTC. It encodes CASTTSRTGRETQYF.

The rearrangement joins TRBV6-2 or TRBV6-3 to TRBJ2-1; D is unresolved. Germline CDR1 and CDR2: MNHEY and SVGEGT. V was shortened by 5 bases and J by 3 bases, with 11 bases between the two germline ends. The CDR3 contains 14 residues. CDR3 region: CASSGWRNYNEQFF. CDR3 nucleotide sequence: TGTGCCAGCAGTGGCTGGCGGAACTACAATGAGCAGTTCTTC.

This chain links TRBV5-1 with TRBJ1-2; D is ambiguous. CDR3 size: 15 residues. Germline values: CDR1 SGHRS, CDR2 YFSETQ. Trimming shortened V by 0 bases and J by 2 bases, and 11 bases separated the two germline ends. Written as DNA, the CDR3 is TGCGCCAGCAGCTTGGAAGCAGGACGAAACTATGGCTACACCTTC. As protein: CASSLEAGRNYGYTF.

This clonotype was counted only a few times. This sequence joins TRBV29-1 and TRBJ1-2, with D perhaps TRBD1 (5 bases). The CDR3 contains 11 residues. V shed 4 bases and J shed 7 bases, with 10 bases lying between them. The germline V gene has CDR1 SQVTM and CDR2 ANQGSEA. The CDR3 DNA sequence: TGCAGCGTTGTCGGGACCTTTGGCTACACCTTC. Its protein is CSVVGTFGYTF.

The table lists this clonotype with a few counts. The chain uses TRBV7-8 and TRBJ2-1; 9 bases match TRBD2. After removal of 5 bases from V and 15 bases from J, the junction contained 17 bases not matched to a gene. The CDR3 totals 15 residues. CDR1 is SGHVS, CDR2 FQNEAQ, per germline. Written as DNA, the CDR3 is TGTGCCAGCAGCCCTCAGTTAGTTAGCGGGAGTATGTGGTTCTTC. This sequence encodes CASSPQLVSGSMWFF.

This clonotype was picked up a small number of times. The chain recombines TRBV5-1 with TRBJ1-1; D may be TRBD1 (6 bases). The CDR3 is 15 amino acids. Germline values: CDR1 SGHRS, CDR2 YFSETQ. V lost 2 bases and J lost 1, with 12 bases in between. For the CDR3, the DNA is TGCGCCAGCAGCTTTTACGGGACACCGAACACTGAAGCTTTCTTT. This gives the protein CASSFYGTPNTEAFF.

This clonotype was observed a handful of times. The rearrangement links TRBV2 to TRBJ1-1; the match to TRBD1 covers 7 bases. J was trimmed by 5 bases and V by 11 bases; bases with no gene match: 14. CDR3 length equals 14 residues. Per the germline V gene, CDR1 is SNHLY and CDR2 is FYNNEI. The CDR3 sequence is CAGLGGGGTTEAFF. For the CDR3, the DNA is TGTGCCGGCCTCGGAGGGGGCGGAACGACTGAAGCTTTCTTT.

This clonotype has a handful of counts. The chain has TRBV29-1 and TRBJ2-1; TRBD2 is a possible D gene (5 bases). V was shortened by 1 base and J by 4 bases, with 11 bases between the two germline ends. The CDR3 is 14 residues long. Germline CDR1 and CDR2: SQVTM and ANQGSEA. The CDR3 DNA reads TGCAGCGTTGAAGGGCCGGGGAGATACAATGAGCAGTTCTTC. Its translation: CSVEGPGRYNEQFF.

The chain employs TRBV18 and TRBJ1-4, with 7 bases that match TRBD1. CDR1 is KGHSH and CDR2 is LQKENI in the germline V gene. CDR3 length: 12 residues. V dropped 10 bases and J dropped 5; count of bases not matched to a gene: 4. CDR3 nucleotide sequence: TGTGCCACGGGACAGAGGAATGAAAAACTGTTTTTT. It encodes CATGQRNEKLFF.